This TCR beta chain derives from a study of blood T cells in healthy people across ages. Then a second PCR, running roughly 6 to 11 cycles, was carried out with a sample-barcoded 5' primer and a J-beta primer mix. TCRdb analysed the 5' RACE reads with MiXCR anew, one entry per CDR3 protein. The sample shows more than 1,000,000 distinct CDR3 sequences, almost 25% of them seen only once. The CDR3 is 14 residues long. V was pared by 8 bases and J by 1 base, with 12 bases between. This clonotype was counted between two and nine times. This sample also belongs to another study, concerning T cells of mothers and their children. That work contributes: Related mother-child pairs shared marginally more repertoire than unrelated pairs, though not significantly. Evidence of persistent microchimeric T cell clones was absent.

The sample was blood. The TCR sequence derives from a girl under 10 years old in good health. This sequence joins TRBV12-3 or TRBV12-4 and TRBJ2-4, with D possibly matching TRBD1 (6 bases). In DNA form, the CDR3 reads TGTGCCAGCCCCAGGGGAGTGGCCAAAAACATTCAGTACTTC. Its translation: CASPRGVAKNIQYF.